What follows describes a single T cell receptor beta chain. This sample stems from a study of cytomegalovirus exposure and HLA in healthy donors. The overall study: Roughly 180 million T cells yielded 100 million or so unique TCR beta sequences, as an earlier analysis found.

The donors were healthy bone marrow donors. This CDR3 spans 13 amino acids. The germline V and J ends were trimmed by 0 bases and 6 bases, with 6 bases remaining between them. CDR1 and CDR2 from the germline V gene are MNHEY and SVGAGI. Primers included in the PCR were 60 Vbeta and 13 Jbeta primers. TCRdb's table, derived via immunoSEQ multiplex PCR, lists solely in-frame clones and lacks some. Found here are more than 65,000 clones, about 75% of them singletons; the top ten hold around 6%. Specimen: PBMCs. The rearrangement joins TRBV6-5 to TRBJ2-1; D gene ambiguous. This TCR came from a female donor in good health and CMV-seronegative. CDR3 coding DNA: TGTGCCAGCAGTTACTCGAGCTCCAATGAGCAGTTCTTC. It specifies CASSYSSSNEQFF.